This T cell receptor (beta chain) derives from a study of control samples from healthy donors and cancer patients. Data came from immunoSEQ multiplex PCR; TCRdb stores just in-frame clones and leaves some out. The repertoire has about 120,000 clones, roughly 92% of them found once; the top ten carry 7.8%. This CDR3 spans 15 amino acids. Trimming removed 6 bases at V and 3 bases at J, with 18 bases between. CDR1 is MDHEN and CDR2 is SYDVKM in the germline V gene. This receptor was taken from a woman aged 18-29 years in good health. This chain connects TRBV28 to TRBJ2-7, with D possibly being TRBD2 (5 bases). The sample consisted of blood. This chain's CDR3 is CASSPPGSMDYEQYF. The CDR3 bases are TGTGCCAGCAGCCCCCCGGGATCAATGGACTACGAGCAGTACTTC.